This T cell receptor beta chain was recorded in a study of T-cell reconstitution after alpha-beta-depleted transplantation in children. Trimming removed 4 bases from V and 1 base from J; junction bases left unmatched: 7. The CDR3 consists of 16 residues. Per the germline V gene, CDR1 is MDHEN and CDR2 is SYDVKM. At least ten counts were recorded for this clonotype. It was with unique molecular identifiers that the TCRbeta library was prepared. Each CDR3 protein is one row after TCRdb ran MiXCR on the PCR reads. This sample has 90,000 to 130,000 distinct CDR3 sequences, with around 10% found just once.

The source was PBMCs from the stem cell graft donor, collected from the stem cell graft. The V and J genes are TRBV28 and TRBJ2-7; TRBD1 matches 10 bases. This sequence was found in a human donor who donated a stem cell graft to a child with acute lymphoblastic leukemia. The CDR3 nucleotides are TGTGCCAGCAGTTCCTCCCGACAGGGGGCTTCCTACGAGCAGTACTTC. Amino acids: CASSSSRQGASYEQYF.